These 21 T cell receptor beta chains share one sample of origin, sequenced in a study of shared clonotypes between healthy human individuals. Using immunoSEQ multiplex PCR, the repertoire was profiled, and TCRdb retains in-frame clones only, with some absent. The table has about 710,000 clones, roughly 73% seen once; the top ten hold around 1.8%. The specimen was memory CD4+ T cells sorted from blood. Subset: CD45RA-negative fraction. The receptors stem from a woman in her 30s in good health.

This clone was seen at least ten times. CDR3 region: CASSVGGAPGQPQHF. CDR3 coding DNA: TGTGCCAGCAGTGTAGGGGGGGCCCCGGGTCAGCCCCAGCATTTT. The V call is TRBV2, the J call TRBJ1-5; TRBD1 is a possible D gene (6 bases). In germline, CDR1 is SNHLY, CDR2 FYNNEI. V lost 4 bases, J lost 6 bases, and 16 bases lay in between. CDR3 length: 15 amino acids.

CDR3 sequence reads: CASSLGAGEWRDTQYF. Written as DNA, the CDR3 is TGCGCCAGCAGCCTGGGGGCGGGAGAATGGAGAGATACGCAGTATTTT. The chain combines TRBV5-1 with TRBJ2-3; maybe TRBD2 (7 bases). The V end lost 4 bases, the J end lost 5 bases, and 20 bases lay between the germline ends. Germline values: CDR1 SGHRS, CDR2 YFSETQ. There are 16 residues in the CDR3.

The rearrangement joins TRBV30 to TRBJ1-6, with TRBD1 matching over 8 bases. The CDR3 contains 14 residues. Germline V gene sequence: CDR1 GTSNPN, CDR2 SVGIG (reference sequence). J lost 7 bases, V lost 5 bases, and 7 bases had no gene match. The CDR3 DNA is TGTGCCTGGGTTGGACAGGGAACGAATTCACCCCTCCACTTT. Its protein product is CAWVGQGTNSPLHF.

V usage is TRBV5-1 and J usage is TRBJ2-7, with a tentative D call TRBD1 (6 bases). Trimming took off 0 bases at V and 3 bases at J, with 10 bases between the two ends. Germline lookup yields CDR1 SGHRS and CDR2 YFSETQ. The CDR3 totals 14 residues. The CDR3 DNA sequence: TGCGCCAGCAGCTTGGACAGGGCCCGCTACGAGCAGTACTTC. Translation: CASSLDRARYEQYF.

The chain is built from TRBV18 and TRBJ2-2; 8 bases are a match to TRBD1. Trimming took 3 bases from V and 7 from J; bases not matched to a gene: 13. The CDR3 spans 17 residues. Germline lookup yields CDR1 KGHSH and CDR2 LQKENI. The CDR3 loop is CASSPRAAGGFIGELFF. The CDR3 coding sequence is TGTGCCAGCTCACCGCGGGCTGCAGGGGGCTTTATCGGGGAGCTGTTTTTT.

This clone was counted many times. This chain links TRBV15 with TRBJ1-1; possible D gene TRBD1, 5 bases. Per germline, CDR1 LNHNV and CDR2 YYDKDF (reference sequence). Between the trimmed V and J ends, which lost 7 bases and 5 bases, there was a span of 17 bases. This CDR3 spans 14 amino acids. CDR3 coding DNA: TGTGCCACCACCCCTAAGGGGCAGTGGACTGAAGCTTTCTTT. Amino acids: CATTPKGQWTEAFF.

The chain employs TRBV23-1 and TRBJ2-7; D not certain. TRBV23-1 is identified as an open reading frame with a role that is uncertain. The CDR3 runs 18 residues. Between the trimmed V and J ends, which lost 0 bases and 0 bases, there was a span of 18 bases. In DNA, the CDR3 is TGCGCCAGCAGTCAATCTCGCCTACTTGCATATAGCTCCTACGAGCAGTACTTC. Its translation: CASSQSRLLAYSSYEQYF.

The chain carries TRBV2 and TRBJ2-7; D is unclear. Trimming left V 6 bases short and J 0 bases short, with 9 bases between. Germline V CDR1 and CDR2: SNHLY, FYNNEI. The CDR3 totals 13 residues. CDR3 amino acids: CASRLTLSYEQYF. Written as DNA, the CDR3 is TGTGCCAGCAGACTGACCCTCTCCTACGAGCAGTACTTC.

The chain couples TRBV19 to TRBJ2-5, with D maybe TRBD2 (5 bases). The CDR3 consists of 14 residues. V lost 7 bases to trimming and J lost 2 bases, with 14 bases between them. Per the germline V gene, CDR1 is LNHDA and CDR2 is SQIVND (reference sequence). This CDR3 reads CASKAETGQETQYF. The CDR3 DNA reads as TGTGCCAGTAAGGCCGAGACGGGGCAAGAGACCCAGTACTTC.

As regards this clone: A much larger clone differs from this one at a single base, so this may be a read error. The CDR3 nucleotides are TGCAGTGCTGTGGGCCACGGGGAGCTGTTTTTT. Its protein is CSAVGHGELFF. This chain joins TRBV20-1 and TRBJ2-2; D remains unclear. Trimming removed 5 bases from V and 7 bases from J, with 8 bases in between. Germline CDR1 and CDR2: DFQATT and SNEGSKA (reference sequence). CDR3 length equals 11 residues.

V gene TRBV7-9 combines with J gene TRBJ2-5; D may be TRBD1 (6 bases). Trimming took off 5 bases at V and 2 bases at J, with 15 bases between the two ends. CDR1 is SEHNR and CDR2 is FQNEAQ in the germline V gene (reference sequence). This CDR3 comprises 15 residues. The CDR3 nucleotides are TGTGCCAGCAGCGTTGGGGGCAGAGAACAAGAGACCCAGTACTTC. Translation gives CASSVGGREQETQYF.

The rearrangement uses TRBV23-1 and TRBJ2-1, with TRBD2 matching over 10 bases. TRBV23-1 qualifies as an ORF whose function is uncertain. CDR3 size: 16 residues. V shed 0 bases, J shed 5 bases, and the junction held 4 bases outside the gene matches. Here the CDR3 DNA reads TGCGCCAGCAGTCAATCGCAGCGGGAGGGTAACAATGAGCAGTTCTTC. This gives the protein CASSQSQREGNNEQFF.

The chain couples TRBV29-1 to TRBJ2-5; 9 positions agree with TRBD1. The CDR3 sequence is 14 residues long. V gave up 4 bases and J gave up 4 bases; unmatched junction bases: 7. Germline lookup yields CDR1 SQVTM and CDR2 ANQGSEA. In DNA, the CDR3 is TGCAGCGTTGCAACAGGGGGCGCAGGAGAGACCCAGTACTTC. Its protein is CSVATGGAGETQYF.

V is TRBV5-1 and J is TRBJ2-5; D gene uncertain. The CDR3 runs 12 residues. Germline V gives CDR1 SGHRS, CDR2 YFSETQ. Trimming stripped 1 base from V and 3 bases from J, with 4 bases between. This CDR3 is CASSLREETQYF. CDR3 DNA: TGCGCCAGCAGCTTGAGGGAAGAGACCCAGTACTTC.

V gene TRBV2 combines with J gene TRBJ2-1; possibly TRBD1 or TRBD2 for D (5 bases each). The CDR3 consists of 14 residues. Germline V gene lookup returns CDR1 SNHLY and CDR2 FYNNEI. The germline V and J ends were trimmed by 7 bases and 5 bases, with 15 bases remaining between them. The CDR3 loop reads CASKGTRTHNEQFF. CDR3 bases: TGTGCCAGCAAGGGGACCAGGACCCACAATGAGCAGTTCTTC.

As for this clone: This likely reflects a read error, since a far larger clone is one base away. The identical CDR3 is also encoded by other nucleotide sequences in the sample. The chain has TRBV11-2 and TRBJ2-7; 7 bases are a match to TRBD2. The germline V gene has CDR1 SGHAT and CDR2 FQNNGV. This CDR3 is built from 14 residues. The ends lost 4 bases at V and 0 bases at J; junction bases unmatched: 3. CDR3 sequence (DNA): TGTGCCAGCAGCTCACAGCGGGACTCCTACGAGCAGTACTTC. It translates to CASSSQRDSYEQYF.

V gene TRBV6-1 combines with J gene TRBJ2-3; 9 nucleotides match TRBD1. V lost 5 bases and J lost 1; bases outside the gene matches: 4. This CDR3 comprises 15 residues. Germline V CDR1 and CDR2: MNHNS, SASEGT. The CDR3 spells CASSTRTGGTDTQYF. CDR3 sequence (DNA): TGTGCCAGCAGTACGCGGACAGGGGGCACAGATACGCAGTATTTT.

The genes are TRBV7-9 and TRBJ2-5; tentative D call: TRBD2 (6 bases). Germline-derived CDR1 and CDR2 are SEHNR and FQNEAQ (reference sequence). This CDR3 spans 14 amino acids. The germline V and J ends were trimmed by 3 bases and 2 bases, with 10 bases remaining between them. The DNA for the CDR3 is TGTGCCAGCAGCTTTGCTAGCGTACAAGAGACCCAGTACTTC. Encoded protein: CASSFASVQETQYF.

The gene calls are TRBV11-2 and TRBJ1-2; D not resolved. The CDR3 has 15 amino acids. Germline CDR1 is SGHAT and CDR2 is FQNNGV. V lost 1 base to trimming and J lost 6 bases, with 15 bases between them. The CDR3 region has the DNA TGTGCCAGCAGCTTAGTGGGCAGAGCAGCCGATGGCTACACCTTC. Translated, it gives CASSLVGRAADGYTF.

The V gene is TRBV30, the J gene TRBJ1-2, with D possibly matching TRBD1 (6 bases). In germline, CDR1 is GTSNPN, CDR2 SVGIG (reference sequence). CDR3 length: 13 residues. V lost 1 base and J 7 bases, leaving 13 bases between the germline ends. The DNA for the CDR3 is TGTGCCTGGAGTGGAACAGGGATCGCTGGCTACACCTTC. It encodes CAWSGTGIAGYTF. Combining the CDR3 with reference TRBV30 and TRBJ1-2 gives the whole variable domain SQTIHQWPATLVQPVGSPLSLECTVEGTSNPNLYWYRQAAGRGLQLLFYSVGIGQISSEVPQNLSASRPQDRQFILSSKKLLLSDSGFYLCAWSGTGIAGYTFGSGTRLTVV.

The chain combines TRBV29-1 with TRBJ1-5; D is possibly TRBD1 (6 bases). The V gene lost 4 bases and the J gene lost 7 bases, with 11 bases spanning the gap. The germline V gene has CDR1 SQVTM and CDR2 ANQGSEA. This CDR3 comprises 12 residues. The CDR3 nucleotides read TGCAGCGTTGGGGAGGGGGACCAGCCCCAGCATTTT. Protein product: CSVGEGDQPQHF.